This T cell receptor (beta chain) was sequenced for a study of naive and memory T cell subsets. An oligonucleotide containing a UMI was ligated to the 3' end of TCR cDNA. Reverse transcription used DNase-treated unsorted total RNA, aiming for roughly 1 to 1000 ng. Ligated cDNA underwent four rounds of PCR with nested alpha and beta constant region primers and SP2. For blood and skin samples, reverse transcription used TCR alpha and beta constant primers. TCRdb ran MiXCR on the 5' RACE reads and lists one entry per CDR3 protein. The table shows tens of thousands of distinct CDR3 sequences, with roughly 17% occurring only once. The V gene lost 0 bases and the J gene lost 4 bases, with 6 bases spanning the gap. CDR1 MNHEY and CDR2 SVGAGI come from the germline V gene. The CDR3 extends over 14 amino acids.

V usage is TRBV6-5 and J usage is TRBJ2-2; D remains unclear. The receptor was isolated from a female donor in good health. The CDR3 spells CASSYSGRTGELFF. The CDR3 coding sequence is TGTGCCAGCAGTTACTCGGGTCGCACCGGGGAGCTGTTTTTT.